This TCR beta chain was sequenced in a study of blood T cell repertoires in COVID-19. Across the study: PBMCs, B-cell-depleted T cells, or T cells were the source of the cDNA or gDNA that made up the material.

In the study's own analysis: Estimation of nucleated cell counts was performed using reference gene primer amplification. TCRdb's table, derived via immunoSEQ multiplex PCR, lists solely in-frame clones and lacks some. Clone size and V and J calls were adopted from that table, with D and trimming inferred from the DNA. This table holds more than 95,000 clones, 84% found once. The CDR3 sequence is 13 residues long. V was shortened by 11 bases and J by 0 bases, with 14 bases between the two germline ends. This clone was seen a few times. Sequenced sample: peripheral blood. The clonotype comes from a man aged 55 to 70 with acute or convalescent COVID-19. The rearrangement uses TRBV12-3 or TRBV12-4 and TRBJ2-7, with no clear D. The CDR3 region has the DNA TGTGCCCGCCACTTCGTCCCCTCCTACGAGCAGTACGTC. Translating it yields CARHFVPSYEQYV.